These T cell receptor beta chains were read from a single sample in a study of blood T cell repertoires in COVID-19. Repertoires were generated with immunoSEQ multiplex PCR, while TCRdb's copy carries only in-frame clones and drops some. The profile shows roughly 220,000 clones, approximately 92% of them singletons. The specimen was PBMCs or T cells enriched from blood (not recorded which). The receptor source for this set is a woman under 30 in a cohort exposed to, infected with or recovered from COVID-19 (not recorded which). The CDR3 runs from the conserved cysteine through the conserved F or W. A D gene is named only where the DNA matches it firmly. Size values are once, few and many counts, or a class for expanded clones, and some rows have none.

abundance	d_gene	v_gene	j_gene	CDR3nt	CDR3aa
.	TRBD1	TRBV7-9	TRBJ1-2	TGTGCCAGCAGCGAGGGACAGGGAATTTATGGCTACACCTTC	CASSEGQGIYGYTF
.	.	TRBV20-1	TRBJ2-1	TGCAGTGCTCAGGGAAATGAGCAGTTCTTC	CSAQGNEQFF
.	TRBD2	TRBV2	TRBJ2-1	TGTGCCAGCAGGTCGGGACTAGGGAACAATGAGCAGTTCTTC	CASRSGLGNNEQFF
.	.	TRBV30	TRBJ1-3	TGTGCCTGGAGTGAGGGACATTCAAACTCTGGAAACACCATATATTTT	CAWSEGHSNSGNTIYF
.	.	TRBV28	TRBJ1-5	TGTGCCAGCGGGGGGGCTATGTATCAGCCCCAGCATTTT	CASGGAMYQPQHF
.	.	TRBV7-9	TRBJ1-6	TGTGCCAGCAGCTCCTCCGGCGGTGATTCACCCCTCCACTTT	CASSSSGGDSPLHF
.	.	TRBV11-2	TRBJ1-3	TGTGCCAGCAGCTTGACAGCCGGAAACACCATATATTTT	CASSLTAGNTIYF
few	TRBD1	TRBV27	TRBJ1-2	TGTGCCAGCAGTTATGGGACAGGGGTTGGCTACACCTTC	CASSYGTGVGYTF
.	.	TRBV18	TRBJ2-5	TGTGCCAGCTCACCTCGACAGGACCAAGAGACCCAGTACTTC	CASSPRQDQETQYF
.	.	TRBV5-1	TRBJ2-7	TGCGCCAGCAGCTTTCAGGGGTACGAGCAGTACTTC	CASSFQGYEQYF
.	TRBD1	TRBV11-3	TRBJ1-2	TGTGCCAGCAGCTTTGATCACAGGGGGCACGATGGCTACACCTTC	CASSFDHRGHDGYTF
.	TRBD1	TRBV6-7	TRBJ1-1	TGTGCCAGCAGTTACTCAAATACGGGACAGGGGGACTTGAACACTGAAGCTTTCTTT	CASSYSNTGQGDLNTEAFF
.	TRBD1	TRBV10-1	TRBJ1-1	TGCGCCAGCAGTGATTTGGACAGGCCGGGCACTGAAGCTTTCTTT	CASSDLDRPGTEAFF
once	.	TRBV19	TRBJ1-5	TGTGCCAGTAGTATAGATACTCGAAGTTTAAGCAATCAGCCCCAGCATTTT	CASSIDTRSLSNQPQHF
once	.	TRBV5-1	TRBJ2-1	TGCGCCAGCAGCACGAGTACAGGGAAGGCCAATGAGCAGTTCTTC	CASSTSTGKANEQFF
.	TRBD2	TRBV3-1/TRBV3-2	TRBJ2-7	TGTGCCAGCAGCCAAGATTTAACTAGCGGGTCTTCCTACGAGCAGTACTTC	CASSQDLTSGSSYEQYF
.	TRBD2	TRBV24-1	TRBJ2-1	TGTGCCACCAGTGATTCCACCCCCGGGGGGACTCCCCAGTTCTTC	CATSDSTPGGTPQFF
.	.	TRBV7-9	TRBJ2-2	TGTGCCAGCAGCTTAGTACTAGCCGTGAGCACCGGGGAGCTGTTTTTT	CASSLVLAVSTGELFF
.	.	TRBV10-2	TRBJ1-5	TGCGCCAGCAGCCCCCGGGACACCAATCAGCCCCAGCATTTT	CASSPRDTNQPQHF
once	.	TRBV6-1	TRBJ2-7	TGTGCCAGCAGTGAGGGCCCGGTTATCTCCTACGAGCAGTACTTC	CASSEGPVISYEQYF
.	TRBD1	TRBV28	TRBJ1-5	TGTGCCAGCAGTTGGGGGACAGCAAATCAGCCCCAGCATTTT	CASSWGTANQPQHF
.	.	TRBV3-1/TRBV3-2	TRBJ1-5	TGTGCCAGCAGCCAGGGGGAGACAGGCCAGCCCCAGCATTTT	CASSQGETGQPQHF
.	TRBD1	TRBV29-1	TRBJ1-1	TGCAGCGCCGGACAGGGGACTAATTCTGAAGCTTTCTTT	CSAGQGTNSEAFF